This T cell receptor (beta chain) was documented in a study of CD8+CD57+ T cells in acquired aplastic anemia. This clonotype was counted once. The junction does not match germline at one end; this may be a read error. The template for TCR beta VDJ and CDR3 sequence profiling was genomic DNA. TCRdb recomputed calls from the reads with MiXCR, one row per CDR3 protein. The repertoire holds roughly 300,000 distinct CDR3 sequences, with approximately 55% as singletons. This CDR3 contains 13 residues. The V gene's germline CDR1 is DFQATT and CDR2 SNEGSKA (reference sequence). The receptor comes from a human donor with severe aplastic anemia or a healthy control (not recorded which). The gene calls are TRBV20-1 and TRBJ2-3, with D perhaps given as TRBD1 or TRBD2 (5 bases each). The sample comprised sorted CD4+, CD8+, or CD8+CD57+ T cells (not recorded which) from PBMCs. In DNA, the CDR3 is TGCAGTGCTGCCGCCCCTAGCACAGGTACGCAGTATTTT. Residues: CSAAAPSTGTQYF.